The next 13 T cell receptor beta chains were all read from a single sample in a study of T cells after yellow fever vaccination. TCRdb fed the 5' RACE reads into MiXCR, producing one record per CDR3 protein. The sample yields 100,000 to 150,000 distinct CDR3 sequences, under 8% seen once. Sample: CD4+ T cells sorted from PBMCs, taken roughly 10 days after the first yellow fever vaccination. Receptors were obtained from a man aged 18 to 30 who received the YFV17D yellow fever vaccine.

This clonotype was counted many times. The chain recombines TRBV25-1 with TRBJ2-1, with a possible D match to TRBD2 (5 bases). V was shortened by 8 bases and J by 3 bases, with 14 bases between the two germline ends. Per the germline V gene, CDR1 is MGHDK and CDR2 is SYGVNS. This CDR3 is built from 14 residues. The CDR3: CASVMRVNYNEQFF. As DNA, the CDR3 is TGTGCCAGCGTGATGAGGGTTAACTACAATGAGCAGTTCTTC.

This clonotype was counted ten times or more. The V and J genes are TRBV7-2 and TRBJ2-5, with a weak D call TRBD1 (6 bases). CDR1 and CDR2 (germline): SGHTA, FQGNSA. The CDR3 is made up of 17 amino acids. The V end lost 5 bases, the J end lost 3 bases, and 22 bases lay between the germline ends. The CDR3 DNA reads as TGTGCCAGCAGCCCAGGGGTACAGGCCTGGGGCAAAGAGACCCAGTACTTC. Amino acid sequence: CASSPGVQAWGKETQYF.

This clonotype has ten or more counts. The chain uses TRBV12-3 or TRBV12-4 and TRBJ2-1, with D perhaps TRBD2 (6 bases). V lost 8 bases and J 3 bases, leaving 17 bases between the germline ends. The CDR3 totals 15 residues. The CDR3 bases are TGTGCCAGCGTCCTCGGTCGGCGGGGCTACAATGAGCAGTTCTTC. The encoded protein is CASVLGRRGYNEQFF.

This clonotype was found many times. V and J are TRBV9 and TRBJ1-5; D is perhaps TRBD1 (6 bases). The germline V gene encodes CDR1 SGDLS and CDR2 YYNGEE. V was cut by 3 bases and J by 3 bases, with 13 bases left in between. The CDR3 extends over 15 amino acids. CDR3 DNA sequence: TGTGCCAGCAGCGCGAACCGGGACATCAATCAGCCCCAGCATTTT. The encoded protein is CASSANRDINQPQHF.

This clonotype was picked up many times. The rearrangement links TRBV4-2 to TRBJ2-5, with D possibly being TRBD2 (5 bases). The V and J ends lost 0 bases and 2 bases respectively, with 10 bases between them. Germline CDR1 is LGHNA and CDR2 is YNFKEQ. The CDR3 runs 15 residues. CDR3 nucleotides: TGTGCCAGCAGCCAAGATCTGGACTTTCAAGAGACCCAGTACTTC. Protein product: CASSQDLDFQETQYF.

The chain employs TRBV18 and TRBJ2-3, with 9 bases lining up with TRBD2. Germline CDR1 is KGHSH and CDR2 is LQKENI. This CDR3 region has 16 residues. With 3 bases clipped from V and 3 bases from J, the junction kept 7 bases outside the gene matches. CDR3 sequence: CASSPRGGAETDTQYF. DNA of the CDR3: TGTGCCAGCTCACCGCGGGGGGGCGCCGAGACAGATACGCAGTATTTT.

This clonotype was picked up a small number of times. This sequence joins TRBV19 and TRBJ2-1; possible D gene TRBD2, 6 bases. V lost 6 bases and J 2 bases, leaving 14 bases between the germline ends. This CDR3 has 15 amino acids. Germline-derived CDR1 and CDR2 are LNHDA and SQIVND (reference sequence). The CDR3 DNA reads as TGTGCCAGTAGATCTGCGGGACCCCCCTACAATGAGCAGTTCTTC. It is translated as CASRSAGPPYNEQFF.

This clonotype was seen many times. The V call is TRBV5-1, the J call TRBJ1-1; possible D gene TRBD1, 5 bases. The CDR3 runs to 15 residues. Trimming stripped 2 bases from V and 0 bases from J, with 11 bases between. Germline loops: CDR1 SGHRS, CDR2 YFSETQ. The CDR3 sequence: CASSLETAVNTEAFF. The CDR3 DNA is TGCGCCAGCAGCTTAGAGACAGCAGTGAACACTGAAGCTTTCTTT.

This clonotype appeared many times. The rearrangement links TRBV5-1 to TRBJ2-2; D is uncertain. Deletions cut 0 bases from V and 2 bases from J, with 8 bases between. Germline CDR1 SGHRS, CDR2 YFSETQ. The CDR3 sequence is 15 residues long. Here the CDR3 reads CASSLVRRNTGELFF. CDR3 DNA: TGCGCCAGCAGCTTGGTGAGGAGAAACACCGGGGAGCTGTTTTTT.

In this sample, this clonotype turned up many times. J is TRBJ1-2 and V is TRBV15; TRBD1 is a possible D gene (5 bases). The CDR3 spans 14 residues. V dropped 3 bases and J dropped 0 bases, with 8 bases sitting between them. CDR1 and CDR2 (germline): LNHNV, YYDKDF (reference sequence). The CDR3: CATSSDRANYGYTF. In DNA form, the CDR3 reads TGTGCCACCAGCAGTGACAGAGCTAACTATGGCTACACCTTC.

The chain links TRBV4-2 to TRBJ2-3, with 8 bases lining up with TRBD2. V lost 0 bases and J lost 6; bases outside the gene matches: 5. This CDR3 is 15 amino acids long. Germline CDR1 and CDR2: LGHNA and YNFKEQ. The CDR3 region is CASSQDRAGEDTQYF. In DNA, the CDR3 is TGTGCCAGCAGCCAAGATAGAGCGGGGGAGGATACGCAGTATTTT.

The chain joins TRBV18 to TRBJ1-1; 9 bases fit TRBD1. The CDR3 length is 15 residues. In germline, CDR1 is KGHSH, CDR2 LQKENI. V lost 3 bases to trimming and J lost 5 bases; unmatched junction nucleotides: 7. The CDR3: CASSPMGQGRTEAFF. In nucleotides, the CDR3 is TGTGCCAGCTCACCCATGGGACAGGGACGGACTGAAGCTTTCTTT.

In the case of this clonotype: This may arise from a read error, as a much more abundant clone is one base away. The chain combines TRBV7-9 with TRBJ2-7; the D gene is possibly TRBD1 (6 bases). This CDR3 comprises 14 residues. Trimming stripped 5 bases from V and 2 bases from J, with 13 bases between. Looked up from germline, CDR1 is SEHNR and CDR2 is FQNEAQ (reference sequence). The CDR3 DNA follows: TGTGCCAGCAGCGCGTGGACAGCTACCTACGAGCAGTACTTC. Translating it yields CASSAWTATYEQYF.